Below are 27 T cell receptor beta chains sequenced from a single sample in a study of T cell clonality in common variable immunodeficiency. Method: immunoSEQ multiplex PCR; TCRdb's copy keeps in-frame clones and lacks some. The repertoire consists of roughly 23,000 clones, none detected only once. Study results and caveats: Reportedly, TCR beta sequences from common variable immunodeficiency showed fewer deletions and N-nucleotide insertions.

The antigens of these receptors remain unknown. Sequenced sample: peripheral blood mononuclear cells. The receptors derive from a human donor with common variable immunodeficiency.

This clone was picked up a small number of times. The junction departs from the called germline gene at one end, perhaps through a read error. The read ends 3 residues shy of where the CDR3 ends; the end is completed using the germline J gene. The rearrangement uses TRBV7-7 and TRBJ2-5; D unclear. There are 13 residues in the CDR3. Germline CDR1 and CDR2: SSHAT and FNYEAQ (reference sequence). The CDR3 loop reads CASSVRLQETQYF. CDR3 DNA (partial): TGTGCTAGCAGCGTGAGGTTACAAGAGACC. Supplemented by reference TRBV7-7 and TRBJ2-5, the full variable domain reads GAGVSQSPRYKVTKRGQDVTLRCDPISSHATLYWYQQALGQGPEFLTYFNYEAQPDKSGLPSDRFSAERPEGSISTLTIQRTEQRDSAMYRCASSVRLQETQYFGPGTRLLVL.

This clone showed up many times. The read is 3 residues too short to cover the CDR3 end, so that end is filled in from the germline J gene. The rearrangement uses TRBV5-5 and TRBJ1-2; D may be TRBD1 (5 bases). Trimming took 0 bases from V and 4 from J, leaving 13 bases between them. CDR1 and CDR2 (germline): SGHKS, YYEKEE (reference sequence). This CDR3 comprises 15 residues. The CDR3 spells CASSLEGRDGYGYTF. The covered CDR3 bases are TGTGCCAGCAGCTTGGAGGGCAGGGATGGCTATGGC.

Only a few counts were recorded for this clone. The CDR3 end falls 3 residues outside the read, so it is completed with the germline J gene. This chain joins TRBV20-1 and TRBJ2-7, with TRBD1 matching over 8 bases. The V gene end was trimmed by 0 bases and the J gene end by 5 bases; junction bases not matched to a gene: 12. The length of the CDR3 is 16 residues. Germline CDR1 is DFQATT and CDR2 is SNEGSKA (reference sequence). Incomplete CDR3 DNA: TGCAGTGCTAGAGATTGGGCGACAGGGGTGAAAAACGAG. Protein product: CSARDWATGVKNE. The CDR3 in full is CSARDWATGVKNEQYF.

In its sample, this clone was seen a few times. This CDR3 is CASSVGLSYNEQFF. Incomplete CDR3 DNA: TGTGCCAGTAGTGTAGGACTTTCCTACAATGAG. The chain uses TRBV19 and TRBJ2-1; a possible D gene is TRBD2 (5 bases). The read gets to within 3 residues of the CDR3 end, and the germline J gene fills in the rest. The CDR3 is 14 amino acids. Germline values: CDR1 LNHDA, CDR2 SQIVND (reference sequence). V dropped 5 bases and J dropped 1 base, with 9 bases sitting between them.

A word on this clone: The CDR3 extends 3 residues past the end of the read, so its final part is completed from the germline J gene. The chain recombines TRBV5-1 with TRBJ2-6; TRBD1 aligns across 7 bases. The V gene end was trimmed by 3 bases and the J gene end by 0 bases; junction bases not matched to a gene: 15. Germline-derived CDR1 and CDR2 are SGHRS and YFSETQ. This CDR3 spans 20 amino acids. The CDR3 DNA, read in part, is TGCGCCAGCAGCTGGGCGATCGGACAGGTAGAGAGCTCTGGGGCCAACGTC. It yields the protein CASSWAIGQVESSGANV. The entire CDR3 sequence reads CASSWAIGQVESSGANVLTF.

This clone is medium-sized. Read coverage stops 3 residues before the CDR3 terminus; the germline J gene supplies the remainder. The chain joins TRBV6-4 to TRBJ2-1; 9 bases map to TRBD2. Trimming took 4 bases from V and 7 from J; bases not matched to a gene: 5. CDR1 is MRHNA, CDR2 SNTAGT, per germline. The CDR3 is made up of 14 amino acids. Here the CDR3 reads CASSAREGGNEQFF. CDR3 DNA, as far as it was read: TGTGCCAGCAGTGCGCGGGAGGGGGGGAATGAG.

In regard to this clone: The CDR3 is cut off 3 residues early in the read; its end comes from the germline J gene. The chain combines TRBV19 with TRBJ1-5, with D uncertain. V was cut by 4 bases and J by 7 bases, with 17 bases left in between. Germline assignment: CDR1 LNHDA and CDR2 SQIVND (reference sequence). The CDR3 extends over 15 amino acids. The part of the CDR3 DNA that was read is TGTGCCAGTAGTAATAGGGCCCCCCCAGGCCAGCCC. Its protein product is CASSNRAPPGQP. The entire CDR3 protein reads CASSNRAPPGQPQHF. The entire variable domain, with the rest obtained from reference TRBV19 and TRBJ1-5, is as follows: DGGITQSPKYLFRKEGQNVTLSCEQNLNHDAMYWYRQDPGQGLRLIYYSQIVNDFQKGDIAEGYSVSREKKESFPLTVTSAQKNPTAFYLCASSNRAPPGQPQHFGDGTRLSIL.

As concerns this clone: Read sequence stops 3 residues before the CDR3 end, and the germline J gene provides the missing end. V is TRBV19 and J is TRBJ1-5; a possible D gene is TRBD1 (6 bases). V was pared by 0 bases and J by 5 bases, with 17 bases between. Germline V lookup: CDR1 LNHDA, CDR2 SQIVND (reference sequence). The CDR3 is 17 residues long. The part of the CDR3 DNA that was read is TGTGCCAGTAGTATAGAAGGGACACCTAGGTACGATCAGCCC. Translating gives CASSIEGTPRYDQP. The entire CDR3 protein is CASSIEGTPRYDQPQHF.

Only a few counts were recorded for this clone. The read gets to within 3 residues of the CDR3 end, and the germline J gene fills in the rest. This chain joins TRBV11-2 and TRBJ2-3, with D hard to call. CDR1 SGHAT and CDR2 FQNNGV come from the germline V gene. Trimming shortened V by 1 base and J by 0 bases, and 5 bases separated the two germline ends. This CDR3 is built from 14 residues. The CDR3 loop is CASSLVQSTDTQYF. The sequenced part of the CDR3 DNA is TGTGCCAGCAGCTTAGTACAGAGCACAGATACG. Filled out from reference TRBV11-2 and TRBJ2-3, the complete variable domain reads EAGVAQSPRYKIIEKRQSVAFWCNPISGHATLYWYQQILGQGPKLLIQFQNNGVVDDSQLPKDRFSAERLKGVDSTLKIQPAKLEDSAVYLCASSLVQSTDTQYFGPGTRLTVL.

Only a few counts were recorded for this clone. The sequenced fragment ends 3 residues before the CDR3 boundary, so the rest is inferred from the germline J gene. The chain recombines TRBV19 with TRBJ1-2, with TRBD1 matching 10 bases. Germline V gene data show CDR1 as LNHDA and CDR2 as SQIVND (reference sequence). This CDR3 spans 14 amino acids. The trim removed 10 bases at V and 4 bases at J, leaving 9 bases unmatched. CDR3 protein: CATKRGTGVYGYTF. The part of the CDR3 DNA that was read is TGTGCCACCAAGAGGGGGACAGGGGTCTATGGC.

This clone was picked up a small number of times. Read coverage stops 3 residues before the CDR3 terminus; the germline J gene supplies the remainder. This sequence joins TRBV19 and TRBJ2-1; perhaps TRBD1 as D (6 bases). This CDR3 spans 12 amino acids. V was pared by 5 bases and J by 9 bases, with 11 bases between. Per the germline V gene, CDR1 is LNHDA and CDR2 is SQIVND (reference sequence). Partial CDR3 DNA: TGTGCCAGTAGTCTCCAAGGGGGTGAG. It is translated as CASSLQGGE. The entire CDR3 protein is CASSLQGGEQFF.

The table lists this clone with many counts. The sequenced fragment ends 3 residues before the CDR3 boundary, so the rest is inferred from the germline J gene. The J gene is TRBJ2-5, the V gene TRBV18; D is perhaps TRBD1 or TRBD2 (5 bases each). V dropped 6 bases and J dropped 1 base, with 12 bases sitting between them. Per germline, CDR1 KGHSH and CDR2 LQKENI. The CDR3 runs to 14 residues. The covered CDR3 bases are TGTGCCAGCTCCCGAGGGGTAGGCCAAGAGACC. Protein: CASSRGVGQET. The whole CDR3 sequence reads CASSRGVGQETQYF.

With respect to this clone: The read ends 3 residues early relative to the CDR3; the germline J gene fills the gap. The V call is TRBV18, the J call TRBJ2-7, with 10 bases matching TRBD1. Germline V gene sequence: CDR1 KGHSH, CDR2 LQKENI. J gave up 3 bases and V 5 bases, and 4 bases lay outside the gene matches. This CDR3 contains 14 residues. The CDR3 here is CASSRGTGDYEQYF. The sequenced CDR3 bases are TGTGCCAGCTCAAGGGGGACAGGGGACTACGAG. Variable domain in full (rest from reference TRBV18 and TRBJ2-7): NAGVMQNPRHLVRRRGQEARLRCSPMKGHSHVYWYRQLPEEGLKFMVYLQKENIIDESGMPKERFSAEFPKEGPSILRIQQVVRGDSAAYFCASSRGTGDYEQYFGPGTRLTVT.

Concerning this clone: The CDR3 goes on 3 residues after the read ends, and that part is filled in from the germline J gene. J is TRBJ2-5 and V is TRBV7-9, with D possibly being TRBD2 (6 bases). Germline assignment: CDR1 SEHNR and CDR2 FQNEAQ (reference sequence). V gave up 3 bases and J gave up 5 bases, with 10 bases separating them. The length of the CDR3 is 13 residues. Partial CDR3 DNA: TGTGCCAGCAGCTTTAGCGGCGCGGAGACC. As protein: CASSFSGAET. The whole CDR3 region reads CASSFSGAETQYF. Based on the CDR3 plus reference TRBV7-9 and TRBJ2-5, the full variable domain is DTGVSQNPRHKITKRGQNVTFRCDPISEHNRLYWYRQTLGQGPEFLTYFQNEAQLEKSRLLSDRFSAERPKGSFSTLEIQRTEQGDSAMYLCASSFSGAETQYFGPGTRLLVL.

This clone showed up just a few times. Coverage ceases 3 residues before the CDR3 finishes, and the germline J gene fills in the end. The rearrangement joins TRBV6-4 to TRBJ2-3; 8 nucleotides line up with TRBD2. Trimming cost V 2 bases and J 1 base; bases outside gene matches: 2. The CDR3 spans 15 residues. Germline CDR1 MRHNA, CDR2 SNTAGT. CDR3 DNA (partial): TGTGCCAGCAGTGACCAAGCGGGGGGCACAGATACG. Amino acid sequence: CASSDQAGGTDT. The full CDR3 protein is CASSDQAGGTDTQYF.

The CDR3 bases that were read are TGTGCCAGCAGCCCGGACAGGGCAGGGTCACCC. Protein: CASSPDRAGSP. The entire CDR3 is CASSPDRAGSPLHF. V and J are TRBV7-9 and TRBJ1-6; 8 nucleotides line up with TRBD1. The read finishes 3 residues shy of the CDR3 end, and the germline J gene is used to complete it. Looked up from germline, CDR1 is SEHNR and CDR2 is FQNEAQ (reference sequence). The V gene end was trimmed by 5 bases and the J gene end by 10 bases; junction bases not matched to a gene: 7. The CDR3 is 14 amino acids.

This clone was counted many times. The read ends 3 residues before the CDR3 terminus; that terminus is restored from the germline J gene. The V gene is TRBV12-3 or TRBV12-4, the J gene TRBJ1-1; D is unresolved. The V gene lost 4 bases and the J gene lost 7 bases, with 13 bases spanning the gap. The CDR3 is 13 amino acids. This CDR3 reads CASSSNRGSEAFF. The CDR3 bases that were read are TGTGCCAGCAGTTCAAACCGGGGAAGTGAA.

As to this clone: The read ends 3 residues early relative to the CDR3; the germline J gene fills the gap. V gene TRBV5-1 combines with J gene TRBJ1-1; 8 bases fit TRBD1. CDR1 and CDR2 (germline): SGHRS, YFSETQ. This CDR3 spans 16 amino acids. The V and J ends lost 0 bases and 1 base, in that order; junction bases with no gene match: 5. CDR3 sequence reads: CASSLATGGRNTEAFF. CDR3 DNA (partial): TGCGCCAGCAGCTTGGCCACAGGGGGTAGGAACACTGAA.

Comment on this clone: The sequenced fragment ends 3 residues before the CDR3 boundary, so the rest is inferred from the germline J gene. V is TRBV2 and J is TRBJ1-1; D may be TRBD1 (5 bases). CDR1 and CDR2 (germline): SNHLY, FYNNEI. This CDR3 has 12 amino acids. The V and J ends lost 8 bases and 1 base respectively, with 8 bases between them. The sequenced part of the CDR3 DNA is TGTGCCAGCCGGGACTCGAACACTGAA. Amino acids: CASRDSNTE. The CDR3 reads in full as CASRDSNTEAFF.

Comments on this clone: The read halts 3 residues ahead of the CDR3 end, with the missing end drawn from the germline J gene. The rearrangement uses TRBV19 and TRBJ2-5, with 9 bases fitting TRBD1. The germline V gene encodes CDR1 LNHDA and CDR2 SQIVND (reference sequence). The V gene end was trimmed by 4 bases and the J gene end by 2 bases; junction bases not matched to a gene: 5. The CDR3 runs to 15 residues. CDR3 region: CASSTRQGVQETQYF. Incomplete CDR3 DNA: TGTGCCAGTAGTACGCGACAGGGGGTTCAAGAGACC.

This clone was recorded at least ten times. Read coverage stops 3 residues before the CDR3 terminus; the germline J gene supplies the remainder. The chain has TRBV14 and TRBJ2-2; weak D call: TRBD1 (5 bases). Germline-derived CDR1 and CDR2 are SGHDN and FVKESK. The CDR3 is made up of 14 amino acids. Trimming shortened V by 4 bases and J by 4 bases, and 10 bases separated the two germline ends. CDR3 residues: CASSPRTGTGELFF. The part of the CDR3 DNA that was read is TGTGCCAGCAGCCCCCGTACAGGCACCGGGGAG.

As concerns this clone: The read gets to within 3 residues of the CDR3 end, and the germline J gene fills in the rest. The chain uses TRBV5-6 and TRBJ2-7, with D uncertain. The germline V and J ends were trimmed by 4 bases and 6 bases, with 17 bases remaining between them. This CDR3 comprises 14 residues. Germline CDR1 SGHDT, CDR2 YYEEEE. The CDR3 bases that were read are TGTGCCAGCAGCCAACCCGGTCCCCCAAGCGAG. It encodes CASSQPGPPSE. The complete CDR3 protein is CASSQPGPPSEQYF. Supplemented by reference TRBV5-6 and TRBJ2-7, the full variable domain reads DAGVTQSPTHLIKTRGQQVTLRCSPKSGHDTVSWYQQALGQGPQFIFQYYEEEERQRGNFPDRFSGHQFPNYSSELNVNALLLGDSALYLCASSQPGPPSEQYFGPGTRLTVT.

Notes on this clone: The CDR3 end lies 3 residues beyond the end of the read and is filled in from the germline J gene. The chain has TRBV6-2 or TRBV6-3 and TRBJ2-1; D may be TRBD1 (6 bases). Germline CDR1 is MNHEY and CDR2 is SVGEGT. CDR3 length: 13 amino acids. V was cut by 5 bases and J by 5 bases, with 10 bases left in between. The CDR3 loop reads CASSLRTDNEQFF. The CDR3 bases that were read are TGTGCCAGCAGTCTGAGGACAGACAATGAG.

The table lists this clone with many counts. The sequenced fragment ends 3 residues before the CDR3 boundary, so the rest is inferred from the germline J gene. This sequence joins TRBV18 and TRBJ2-6, with 11 bases matching TRBD2. The germline V gene has CDR1 KGHSH and CDR2 LQKENI. The V gene end was trimmed by 4 bases and the J gene end by 2 bases; junction bases not matched to a gene: 4. The CDR3 runs 17 residues. The CDR3 DNA, read in part, is TGTGCCAGCTCACAAATAGCGGGAGGGGCTGGGGCCAACGTC. It codes for CASSQIAGGAGANV. The full CDR3 reads CASSQIAGGAGANVLTF. The entire variable domain, with the rest obtained from reference TRBV18 and TRBJ2-6, is as follows: NAGVMQNPRHLVRRRGQEARLRCSPMKGHSHVYWYRQLPEEGLKFMVYLQKENIIDESGMPKERFSAEFPKEGPSILRIQQVVRGDSAAYFCASSQIAGGAGANVLTFGAGSRLTVL.

As for this clone: The read ends 3 residues before the CDR3 terminus; that terminus is restored from the germline J gene. The rearrangement joins TRBV5-4 to TRBJ2-7; TRBD2 is a possible D gene (6 bases). The CDR3 runs 13 residues. The germline V gene has CDR1 SGHNT and CDR2 YYREEE (reference sequence). V was trimmed by 4 bases and J by 5 bases, leaving 13 bases between them. CDR3 sequence: CASSGGYSNEQYF. The DNA read from the CDR3 is TGTGCCAGCAGCGGGGGGTACTCTAACGAG.

There are many counts of this clone. Read sequence stops 3 residues before the CDR3 end, and the germline J gene provides the missing end. The rearrangement joins TRBV2 to TRBJ2-1; TRBD1 matches at 9 bases. From germline, CDR1 is SNHLY and CDR2 FYNNEI. The CDR3 consists of 16 residues. J lost 6 bases, V lost 5 bases, and 11 bases had no gene match. CDR3 region: CASSLFTGGFGNEQFF. Incomplete CDR3 DNA: TGTGCCAGCAGTCTATTTACAGGGGGCTTTGGCAATGAG.

This clone was seen a few times. Read sequence stops 3 residues before the CDR3 end, and the germline J gene provides the missing end. The chain uses TRBV6-2 or TRBV6-3 and TRBJ1-2; D might be TRBD1 (6 bases). Germline CDR1 reads MNHEY; CDR2 reads SVGEGT. V dropped 6 bases and J dropped 7 bases, with 12 bases sitting between them. The CDR3 consists of 12 residues. The sequenced part of the CDR3 DNA is TGTGCCAGCAGACAGGGTATCGGTGGC. Its translation: CASRQGIGG. The CDR3 as a whole reads CASRQGIGGYTF.